Shown below are 29 T cell receptor beta chains from a single sample sequenced in a study of cytomegalovirus exposure and HLA in healthy donors. Primers included in the PCR were 60 Vbeta and 13 Jbeta primers. Here immunoSEQ multiplex PCR was the method, and the copy in TCRdb shows in-frame clones only, minus some. This sample has 120,000 to 150,000 clones, with 73% found just once. Sequenced material: PBMCs. Receptors were obtained from a human donor in good health.

The CDR3 DNA sequence: TGTGCCATCAGTGAGAATCCCGGGACAGGGGTAGAAAAACTGTTTTTT. This codes for CAISENPGTGVEKLFF. The chain carries TRBV10-3 and TRBJ1-4; 10 bases align to TRBD1. This CDR3 region has 16 residues. V lost 2 bases and J lost 8; bases outside the gene matches: 8. The V gene's germline CDR1 is ENHRY and CDR2 SYGVKD.

Turning to this clone: Compared with germline, one end of the junction differs, possibly owing to a read error. This rearrangement joins TRBV7-7 to TRBJ2-2; 9 positions match TRBD1. The CDR3 contains 15 residues. Germline V gene data show CDR1 as SSHAT and CDR2 as FNYEAQ (reference sequence). In DNA, the CDR3 is TGTGCTAGCAGTGGGACCGGGACAGGGACCGGGGAGCTGTTTTTT. Protein sequence: CASSGTGTGTGELFF. The full variable domain, completed using reference TRBV7-7 and TRBJ2-2, is GAGVSQSPRYKVTKRGQDVTLRCDPISSHATLYWYQQALGQGPEFLTYFNYEAQPDKSGLPSDRFSAERPEGSISTLTIQRTEQRDSAMYRCASSGTGTGTGELFFGEGSRLTVL.

The chain joins TRBV2 to TRBJ2-2; D is perhaps TRBD2 (5 bases). CDR1 and CDR2 from the germline V gene are SNHLY and FYNNEI. Trimming removed 3 bases at V and 8 bases at J, with 13 bases between. This CDR3 is built from 14 residues. The CDR3 DNA is TGTGCCAGCAGTGACCCAATGGAGGAGGGGGAGCTGTTTTTT. This gives the protein CASSDPMEEGELFF.

As for this clone: A read error is the likely source, as a far larger clone sits one nucleotide away. This chain connects TRBV5-5 to TRBJ2-2; no clear D gene. This CDR3 region has 12 residues. The germline CDR1 and CDR2 sequences are SGHKS and YYEKEE (reference sequence). V was pared by 4 bases and J by 1 base, with 2 bases between. The CDR3 is CASSRNTGELFF. The CDR3 bases are TGTGCCAGCAGCCGGAACACCGGGGAGCTGTTTTTT.

V is TRBV12-5 and J is TRBJ2-1; a weak D match, TRBD2 (5 bases). Germline CDR1 reads LGHNT; CDR2 reads FRNRAP. This CDR3 contains 12 residues. Trimming cost V 6 bases and J 7 bases, with 10 bases left between them. The CDR3, as DNA: TGTGCTAGTGGCTTAGCGCTGAATGAGCAGTTCTTC. Residues: CASGLALNEQFF.

This chain connects TRBV4-1 to TRBJ2-1; 10 nucleotides match TRBD2. After removal of 4 bases from V and 9 bases from J, the junction contained 12 bases not matched to a gene. The CDR3 is made up of 16 amino acids. Germline values: CDR1 MGHRA, CDR2 YSYEKL. CDR3 sequence (DNA): TGCGCCAGCAGCCCATCAGCGGGGGGGCTAGGGGTTGAGCAGTTCTTC. This sequence encodes CASSPSAGGLGVEQFF.

This clone has just one count. J is TRBJ2-1 and V is TRBV9; TRBD2 might be the D (5 bases). Germline CDR1 reads SGDLS; CDR2 reads YYNGEE. Trimming shortened V by 2 bases and J by 4 bases, and 13 bases separated the two germline ends. The CDR3 length is 15 residues. CDR3 protein: CASSVSEGFYNEQFF. The CDR3 DNA follows: TGTGCCAGCAGCGTTTCAGAGGGTTTTTACAATGAGCAGTTCTTC.

V usage is TRBV19 and J usage is TRBJ1-1; a possible D gene is TRBD1 (5 bases). This CDR3 is 14 amino acids long. Between the trimmed V and J ends, which lost 2 bases and 1 base, there was a span of 8 bases. CDR1 is LNHDA, CDR2 SQIVND, per germline (reference sequence). The CDR3 bases are TGTGCCAGTAGTATAACAGGCCCGAACACTGAAGCTTTCTTT. Protein product: CASSITGPNTEAFF.

This chain links TRBV18 with TRBJ1-1; D not certain. V dropped 6 bases and J dropped 3 bases, with 14 bases sitting between them. Germline V gene data show CDR1 as KGHSH and CDR2 as LQKENI. The CDR3 has 14 residues. This chain's CDR3 is CASSTEGGDTEAFF. In nucleotides, the CDR3 is TGTGCCAGCTCTACGGAGGGTGGGGACACTGAAGCTTTCTTT.

The CDR3 spells CASSRGPSGRTSSYEQYF. The CDR3 DNA reads as TGTGCCAGCTCACGAGGGCCTAGCGGGAGGACCAGCTCCTACGAGCAGTACTTC. The chain couples TRBV7-2 to TRBJ2-7; TRBD2 matches at 11 bases. CDR3 length: 18 amino acids. V shed 8 bases, J shed 0 bases, and the junction held 15 bases outside the gene matches. The germline V gene encodes CDR1 SGHTA and CDR2 FQGNSA.

V is TRBV10-1 and J is TRBJ2-1, with TRBD1 matching over 9 bases. The CDR3 has 15 residues. V lost 4 bases to trimming and J lost 9 bases; unmatched junction nucleotides: 10. Germline V lookup: CDR1 WNHNN, CDR2 SYGVQD (reference sequence). CDR3 in DNA: TGCGCCAGCAGTGGAACCGGGACAGGGTCCGCTGAGCAGTTCTTC. This gives the protein CASSGTGTGSAEQFF.

This clone was seen more than once but under ten times. The V and J genes are TRBV19 and TRBJ2-1; 8 bases map to TRBD2. The CDR3 is 13 amino acids. The germline CDR1 and CDR2 sequences are LNHDA and SQIVND (reference sequence). With 5 bases clipped from V and 8 bases from J, the junction kept 5 bases outside the gene matches. CDR3 sequence reads: CASSLSGGDEQFF. In DNA, the CDR3 is TGTGCCAGTAGTCTCAGCGGGGGTGATGAGCAGTTCTTC.

Note on this clone: This specimen includes other DNA sequences encoding the same CDR3. The V gene is TRBV20-1, the J gene TRBJ2-5; possible D gene TRBD2, 6 bases. This CDR3 spans 11 amino acids. Germline assignment: CDR1 DFQATT and CDR2 SNEGSKA (reference sequence). The V gene lost 3 bases and the J gene lost 5 bases, with 7 bases spanning the gap. CDR3 coding DNA: TGCAGTGCTAGCGGGGGTGAGACCCAGTACTTC. It translates to CSASGGETQYF.

Concerning this clone itself: The same CDR3 arises from other DNA sequences in this sample as well. The J gene is TRBJ1-5, the V gene TRBV4-1; 9 nucleotides agree with TRBD1. Per the germline V gene, CDR1 is MGHRA and CDR2 is YSYEKL. V trimming: 3 bases; J trimming: 2 bases; junction bases outside the gene matches: 2. The CDR3 has 15 amino acids. The DNA for the CDR3 is TGCGCCAGCAGCCACCGGACAGGGGGCAATCAGCCCCAGCATTTT. Amino acid sequence: CASSHRTGGNQPQHF.

The chain is built from TRBV18 and TRBJ1-5, with 8 bases that match TRBD1. V was pared by 0 bases and J by 6 bases, with 7 bases of the junction left unmatched. This CDR3 is 16 amino acids long. In germline, CDR1 is KGHSH, CDR2 LQKENI. This CDR3 reads CASSPPTGVGSQPQHF. The CDR3 nucleotides are TGTGCCAGCTCACCACCGACAGGGGTAGGGTCTCAGCCCCAGCATTTT.

This chain links TRBV6-5 with TRBJ2-7; 9 bases match TRBD2. This CDR3 is 14 amino acids long. The V segment lost 6 bases and the J segment 3 bases; nucleotides outside the gene matches: 6. Germline V gene data show CDR1 as MNHEY and CDR2 as SVGAGI. In DNA form, the CDR3 reads TGTGCCAGCAGGCCTAGCGGGACGGTCTACGAGCAGTACTTC. Amino acids: CASRPSGTVYEQYF.

V and J are TRBV5-1 and TRBJ2-5; 12 positions agree with TRBD2. The CDR3 runs 15 residues. J was trimmed by 5 bases and V by 4 bases; bases with no gene match: 6. From germline, CDR1 is SGHRS and CDR2 YFSETQ. CDR3 region: CASSPKTSGGETQYF. CDR3 sequence (DNA): TGCGCCAGCAGCCCAAAAACTAGCGGGGGGGAGACCCAGTACTTC.

The genes are TRBV7-3 and TRBJ2-2; D unresolved. V lost 4 bases and J 4 bases, leaving 4 bases between the germline ends. The germline CDR1 and CDR2 sequences are SGHTA and FQGTGA. The CDR3 extends over 12 amino acids. The CDR3 reads CASSSGTGELFF. The CDR3 DNA is TGTGCCAGCAGCTCCGGCACCGGGGAGCTGTTTTTT.

The chain is built from TRBV2 and TRBJ2-3; a possible D gene is TRBD1 (5 bases). This CDR3 is built from 14 residues. Per the germline V gene, CDR1 is SNHLY and CDR2 is FYNNEI. V lost 4 bases and J 3 bases, leaving 11 bases between the germline ends. CDR3 protein: CASSVGQETDTQYF. CDR3 sequence (DNA): TGTGCCAGCAGTGTGGGGCAGGAAACAGATACGCAGTATTTT.

The chain joins TRBV7-3 to TRBJ2-1; the D gene is possibly TRBD2 (5 bases). V gave up 1 base and J gave up 8 bases, with 12 bases separating them. Germline V gene sequence: CDR1 SGHTA, CDR2 FQGTGA. The CDR3 is 14 residues long. The CDR3 sequence is CASSLNSGGDEQFF. The CDR3, as DNA: TGTGCCAGCAGCTTAAACAGCGGAGGCGATGAGCAGTTCTTC.

V is TRBV27 and J is TRBJ2-7; 7 positions match TRBD1. J was trimmed by 2 bases and V by 6 bases; bases with no gene match: 10. Germline V CDR1 and CDR2: MNHEY, SMNVEV (reference sequence). The CDR3 has 15 residues. CDR3 in amino acids: CASRPPPGQPYEQYF. The CDR3 bases are TGTGCCAGCAGACCCCCTCCGGGACAGCCCTACGAGCAGTACTTC.

This chain links TRBV5-1 with TRBJ1-1, with 9 nucleotides matching TRBD1. Looked up from germline, CDR1 is SGHRS and CDR2 is YFSETQ. The CDR3 covers 18 residues. With 4 bases clipped from V and 3 bases from J, the junction kept 16 bases outside the gene matches. CDR3 nucleotide sequence: TGCGCCAGCAGCCCGGAACAGGGGGCCGTTTTCCAACACACTGAAGCTTTCTTT. Protein sequence: CASSPEQGAVFQHTEAFF. Filled out from reference TRBV5-1 and TRBJ1-1, the complete variable domain reads KAGVTQTPRYLIKTRGQQVTLSCSPISGHRSVSWYQQTPGQGLQFLFEYFSETQRNKGNFPGRFSGRQFSNSRSEMNVSTLELGDSALYLCASSPEQGAVFQHTEAFFGQGTRLTVV.

The chain employs TRBV9 and TRBJ2-2; 7 bases map to TRBD2. V shed 0 bases, J shed 5 bases, and the junction held 4 bases outside the gene matches. In germline, CDR1 is SGDLS, CDR2 YYNGEE. CDR3 length: 15 amino acids. In nucleotides, the CDR3 is TGTGCCAGCAGCGTAGGGACTAGTGGTACCGGGGAGCTGTTTTTT. Its protein is CASSVGTSGTGELFF.

This clone was observed a few times. The V gene is TRBV27, the J gene TRBJ2-1, with TRBD1 matching over 7 bases. CDR1 is MNHEY, CDR2 SMNVEV, per germline (reference sequence). There are 15 residues in the CDR3. The trim removed 3 bases at V and 1 base at J, leaving 3 bases unmatched. DNA of the CDR3: TGTGCCAGCAGTTTTCGACAGGGATCCTACAATGAGCAGTTCTTC. Protein product: CASSFRQGSYNEQFF.

The V call is TRBV5-1, the J call TRBJ2-1, with D unresolved. Germline CDR1 SGHRS, CDR2 YFSETQ. Trimming pared 4 bases from V and 5 bases from J, leaving 4 bases between. The CDR3 sequence is 11 residues long. The CDR3 bases are TGCGCCAGCAGCCTAAACAATGAGCAGTTCTTC. Residues: CASSLNNEQFF.

Only one count was recorded for this clone. The gene calls are TRBV10-3 and TRBJ2-7, with 8 bases fitting TRBD1. Looked up from germline, CDR1 is ENHRY and CDR2 is SYGVKD. This CDR3 comprises 12 residues. The V segment lost 8 bases and the J segment 5 bases; nucleotides outside the gene matches: 5. CDR3 sequence (DNA): TGTGCCATCGGACAGGGCGGCGACGAGCAGTACTTC. It translates to CAIGQGGDEQYF.

The chain uses TRBV5-8 and TRBJ1-1; no definite D call. Germline lookup yields CDR1 SGHTS and CDR2 YDEGEE. Trimming left V 1 base short and J 6 bases short, with 16 bases between. The CDR3 runs to 15 residues. CDR3 in amino acids: CASSLYVGAPPEAFF. The CDR3 region has the DNA TGTGCCAGCAGCTTGTACGTCGGAGCTCCACCTGAAGCTTTCTTT.

A few counts support this clone. The chain combines TRBV5-6 with TRBJ2-2; D is perhaps TRBD2 (6 bases). Germline lookup yields CDR1 SGHDT and CDR2 YYEEEE. There are 14 residues in the CDR3. Trimming took 2 bases from V and 5 from J, leaving 10 bases between them. This CDR3 reads CASSLLAGTGELFF. The DNA for the CDR3 is TGTGCCAGCAGCTTACTAGCAGGTACCGGGGAGCTGTTTTTT. Supplemented by reference TRBV5-6 and TRBJ2-2, the full variable domain reads DAGVTQSPTHLIKTRGQQVTLRCSPKSGHDTVSWYQQALGQGPQFIFQYYEEEERQRGNFPDRFSGHQFPNYSSELNVNALLLGDSALYLCASSLLAGTGELFFGEGSRLTVL.

On this clone: Germline is not matched at one junction end, which may reflect a read error. The CDR3 spells CASSLVGSSAGELLF. DNA of the CDR3: TGTGCCAGCAGCTTAGTGGGGTCAAGTGCCGGGGAGCTGCTTTTT. V is TRBV7-6 and J is TRBJ2-2; a weak D match, TRBD2 (5 bases). Germline V gene lookup returns CDR1 SGHVS and CDR2 FNYEAQ. This CDR3 has 15 amino acids. Using reference TRBV7-6 and TRBJ2-2 for the parts outside the CDR3, the full variable domain is GAGVSQSPRYKVTKRGQDVALRCDPISGHVSLYWYRQALGQGPEFLTYFNYEAQQDKSGLPNDRFSAERPEGSISTLTIQRTEQRDSAMYRCASSLVGSSAGELLFGEGSRLTVL.